The 24 T cell receptor beta chains reported below all come from one sample, sequenced in a study of control samples from healthy donors and cancer patients. The data were produced by immunoSEQ multiplex PCR, yet TCRdb's version contains in-frame clones alone and is incomplete. The table includes 120,000 to 150,000 clones, roughly 89% detected once. The material sequenced was blood. The receptors originated from a man aged 18-30 years in good health.

The gene calls are TRBV6-6 and TRBJ2-2; tentative D call: TRBD1 (6 bases). The CDR3 has 16 residues. The V end was cut by 2 bases, the J end by 5 bases, with 15 bases between. The V gene's germline CDR1 is MNHNY and CDR2 SVGAGI (reference sequence). CDR3 in DNA: TGTGCCAGCAGTTACACGGCAGGGGCAGGAACCGGGGAGCTGTTTTTT. As protein: CASSYTAGAGTGELFF.

V is TRBV4-1 and J is TRBJ2-2; the D gene is possibly TRBD1 (6 bases). V lost 4 bases, J lost 6 bases, and 15 bases lay in between. CDR1 is MGHRA and CDR2 is YSYEKL in the germline V gene. The length of the CDR3 is 15 residues. CDR3 residues: CASSPGQGSAGELFF. The CDR3 bases are TGCGCCAGCAGCCCCGGGCAGGGGTCCGCCGGGGAGCTGTTTTTT.

V gene TRBV3-1 (or the pseudogene TRBV3-2) combines with J gene TRBJ1-2; perhaps TRBD1 as D (5 bases). CDR1 and CDR2 (germline): LGHDT, YNNKEL (reference sequence). The CDR3 totals 13 residues. Trimming took off 0 bases at V and 4 bases at J, with 6 bases between the two ends. The CDR3 protein is CASSQDGAYGYTF. CDR3 bases: TGTGCCAGCAGCCAAGATGGGGCCTATGGCTACACCTTC.

The chain employs TRBV2 and TRBJ1-5, with D perhaps matching TRBD1 (5 bases). V was shortened by 1 base and J by 6 bases, with 7 bases between the two germline ends. The CDR3 length is 13 residues. In germline, CDR1 is SNHLY, CDR2 FYNNEI. In nucleotides, the CDR3 is TGTGCCAGCAGTGAAGACGGGGGTCAGCCCCAGCATTTT. Amino acid sequence: CASSEDGGQPQHF.

The chain uses TRBV5-1 and TRBJ1-1, with D unresolved. The CDR3 has 14 residues. Trimming shortened V by 6 bases and J by 4 bases, and 16 bases separated the two germline ends. Germline values: CDR1 SGHRS, CDR2 YFSETQ. In DNA form, the CDR3 reads TGCGCCAGCACCCCCTCGATCCCCGGCACTGAAGCTTTCTTT. Amino acid sequence: CASTPSIPGTEAFF.

The rearrangement joins TRBV9 to TRBJ1-6; D may be TRBD1 (6 bases). The germline CDR1 and CDR2 sequences are SGDLS and YYNGEE. The CDR3 covers 15 residues. Trimming shortened V by 4 bases and J by 8 bases, and 16 bases separated the two germline ends. CDR3 DNA: TGTGCCAGCAGCCTCGGGGGGGGCGGGGATTCACCCCTCCACTTT. It yields the protein CASSLGGGGDSPLHF.

The rearrangement links TRBV5-5 to TRBJ2-3, with D possibly matching TRBD2 (6 bases). The germline gives CDR1 SGHKS, CDR2 YYEKEE (reference sequence). The V gene lost 5 bases and the J gene lost 5 bases, with 21 bases spanning the gap. The CDR3 extends over 16 amino acids. In DNA, the CDR3 is TGTGCCAGCAGTCCGGAGGCACTAGCCTGGGGAGATACGCAGTATTTT. Protein sequence: CASSPEALAWGDTQYF.

The V call is TRBV10-3, the J call TRBJ1-1; 10 nucleotides agree with TRBD1. Germline assignment: CDR1 ENHRY and CDR2 SYGVKD. The length of the CDR3 is 11 residues. The V segment lost 6 bases and the J segment 11 bases; nucleotides outside the gene matches: 3. The CDR3 protein is CAIRGQGEAFF. The CDR3 nucleotides are TGTGCCATCAGAGGACAGGGGGAGGCTTTCTTT.

DNA for the CDR3: TGTGCCAGCAGCTTTTCCGGGACGCTGAACACTGAAGCTTTCTTT. Amino acid sequence: CASSFSGTLNTEAFF. The rearrangement joins TRBV11-2 to TRBJ1-1; a possible D gene is TRBD1 (5 bases). The CDR3 is 15 residues long. CDR1 is SGHAT and CDR2 is FQNNGV in the germline V gene. Trimming stripped 3 bases from V and 0 bases from J, with 11 bases between.

DNA for the CDR3: TGTGCCAGCATCGAAGGGGTGGGGAGCTCTGGAAACACCATATATTTT. This translates into CASIEGVGSSGNTIYF. The V call is TRBV2, the J call TRBJ1-3; possible D gene TRBD1, 5 bases. With 7 bases removed from V and 0 bases from J, the gap between germline ends came to 16 bases. The CDR3 extends over 16 amino acids. Per germline, CDR1 SNHLY and CDR2 FYNNEI. Full variable domain (rest looked up from reference TRBV2 and TRBJ1-3): EPEVTQTPSHQVTQMGQEVILRCVPISNHLYFYWYRQILGQKVEFLVSFYNNEISEKSEIFDDQFSVERPDGSNFTLKIRSTKLEDSAMYFCASIEGVGSSGNTIYFGEGSWLTVV.

The V gene is TRBV4-3, the J gene TRBJ1-2; D remains unclear. The CDR3 is 15 residues long. Germline CDR1 and CDR2: LGHNA and YSLEER. V dropped 0 bases and J dropped 3 bases, with 11 bases sitting between them. As DNA, the CDR3 is TGCGCCAGCAGCCAAGATCCCAGAGACGACTATGGCTACACCTTC. Protein product: CASSQDPRDDYGYTF.

The chain couples TRBV6-5 to TRBJ1-1; the match to TRBD1 covers 7 bases. The trim removed 4 bases at V and 6 bases at J, leaving 5 bases unmatched. The germline V gene encodes CDR1 MNHEY and CDR2 SVGAGI. The length of the CDR3 is 13 residues. The CDR3 here is CASSSHRGPEAFF. The DNA of the CDR3 is TGTGCCAGCAGTTCCCACAGGGGTCCTGAAGCTTTCTTT.

The V and J genes are TRBV4-3 and TRBJ2-7; D is undetermined. The germline gives CDR1 LGHNA, CDR2 YSLEER. There are 14 residues in the CDR3. Trimming shortened V by 0 bases and J by 6 bases, and 12 bases separated the two germline ends. The CDR3 DNA sequence: TGCGCCAGCAGCCAAGAGTTGACACCGGGCGAGCAGTACTTC. Translation: CASSQELTPGEQYF.

The chain combines TRBV19 with TRBJ1-5, with a possible D match to TRBD1 (5 bases). Deletions cut 10 bases from V and 2 bases from J, with 18 bases between. This CDR3 comprises 15 residues. Germline CDR1 LNHDA, CDR2 SQIVND (reference sequence). The DNA of the CDR3 is TGTGCCACTAATGAAAGAGGGGTCGGCAATCAGCCCCAGCATTTT. Translated, it gives CATNERGVGNQPQHF.

This clone was seen only once. The rearrangement links TRBV19 to TRBJ2-1, with a possible D match to TRBD2 (5 bases). The V end lost 7 bases, the J end lost 0 bases, and 7 bases lay between the germline ends. The CDR3 is 13 amino acids. From germline, CDR1 is LNHDA and CDR2 SQIVND (reference sequence). The DNA for the CDR3 is TGTGCCAGTAAAACTAGCTCCTACAATGAGCAGTTCTTC. Translation gives CASKTSSYNEQFF.

The rearrangement uses TRBV30 and TRBJ2-1; D is perhaps TRBD2 (6 bases). V dropped 5 bases and J dropped 2 bases, with 13 bases sitting between them. Germline-derived CDR1 and CDR2 are GTSNPN and SVGIG (reference sequence). The CDR3 extends over 14 amino acids. The chain's CDR3 is CAWGRGMTYNEQFF. Written as DNA, the CDR3 is TGTGCCTGGGGGCGGGGTATGACCTACAATGAGCAGTTCTTC.

This clone was seen only once. The rearrangement uses TRBV2 and TRBJ1-1; the match to TRBD1 covers 7 bases. V lost 7 bases to trimming and J lost 5 bases; unmatched junction nucleotides: 10. The CDR3 runs to 14 residues. Germline CDR1 and CDR2: SNHLY and FYNNEI. The CDR3 loop reads CASTFGRGQTEAFF. DNA of the CDR3: TGTGCCAGCACCTTTGGTAGGGGGCAAACTGAAGCTTTCTTT.

CDR3 residues: CASSPKWWADYGYTF. CDR3 nucleotide sequence: TGCGCCAGCAGCCCGAAGTGGTGGGCTGACTATGGCTACACCTTC. This chain joins TRBV4-3 and TRBJ1-2; D unclear. The CDR3 loop spans 15 amino acids. The V gene lost 4 bases and the J gene lost 3 bases, with 15 bases spanning the gap. The germline gives CDR1 LGHNA, CDR2 YSLEER.

The chain uses TRBV7-8 and TRBJ2-5, with no clear D. With 5 bases removed from V and 8 bases from J, the gap between germline ends came to 15 bases. The V gene's germline CDR1 is SGHVS and CDR2 FQNEAQ. The CDR3 loop spans 13 amino acids. CDR3 loop: CASSLRTTETQYF. The CDR3 DNA follows: TGTGCCAGCAGCCTAAGGACCACAGAAACCCAGTACTTC.

CDR3 DNA: TGTGCCAGCAGCCAAGGATCAGGGCCCACCGGGGAGCTGTTTTTT. The encoded protein is CASSQGSGPTGELFF. The rearrangement joins TRBV3-1 (or the pseudogene TRBV3-2) to TRBJ2-2; weak D call: TRBD1 (5 bases). This CDR3 contains 15 residues. V was pared by 1 base and J by 4 bases, with 10 bases between. The germline CDR1 and CDR2 sequences are LGHDT and YNNKEL (reference sequence).

The chain couples TRBV19 to TRBJ2-4, with 10 positions matching TRBD1. Germline CDR1 reads LNHDA; CDR2 reads SQIVND (reference sequence). Losses at the gene ends were 5 bases for V and 3 bases for J; bases not matched to a gene: 7. The CDR3 consists of 16 residues. CDR3 coding DNA: TGTGCCAGTAGTGTGGGGACAGGGGTTCTCAAAAACATTCAGTACTTC. Its translation: CASSVGTGVLKNIQYF.

The chain recombines TRBV3-1 (or the pseudogene TRBV3-2) with TRBJ1-3; D gene ambiguous. The germline V gene has CDR1 LGHDT and CDR2 YNNKEL (reference sequence). V lost 1 base to trimming and J lost 9 bases, with 13 bases between them. This CDR3 is 14 amino acids long. The CDR3 sequence: CASSQAPGGFTIYF. For the CDR3, the DNA is TGTGCCAGCAGCCAAGCTCCAGGTGGTTTCACCATATATTTT.

This clone was counted a single time. The chain joins TRBV7-2 to TRBJ2-5; D is unresolved. CDR1 is SGHTA and CDR2 is FQGNSA in the germline V gene. The CDR3 sequence is 13 residues long. The V and J ends lost 5 bases and 5 bases respectively, with 12 bases between them. The chain's CDR3 is CASSPGGRETQYF. The DNA for the CDR3 is TGTGCCAGCAGCCCGGGTGGCCGGGAGACCCAGTACTTC.

The chain links TRBV18 to TRBJ1-5, with 8 bases matching TRBD1. Germline V gene lookup returns CDR1 KGHSH and CDR2 LQKENI. This CDR3 has 16 residues. V lost 4 bases, J lost 3 bases, and 8 bases stayed unmatched. CDR3 in DNA: TGTGCCAGCTCACTTGGACAGGGCGGAATCAATCAGCCCCAGCATTTT. Translated, it gives CASSLGQGGINQPQHF.